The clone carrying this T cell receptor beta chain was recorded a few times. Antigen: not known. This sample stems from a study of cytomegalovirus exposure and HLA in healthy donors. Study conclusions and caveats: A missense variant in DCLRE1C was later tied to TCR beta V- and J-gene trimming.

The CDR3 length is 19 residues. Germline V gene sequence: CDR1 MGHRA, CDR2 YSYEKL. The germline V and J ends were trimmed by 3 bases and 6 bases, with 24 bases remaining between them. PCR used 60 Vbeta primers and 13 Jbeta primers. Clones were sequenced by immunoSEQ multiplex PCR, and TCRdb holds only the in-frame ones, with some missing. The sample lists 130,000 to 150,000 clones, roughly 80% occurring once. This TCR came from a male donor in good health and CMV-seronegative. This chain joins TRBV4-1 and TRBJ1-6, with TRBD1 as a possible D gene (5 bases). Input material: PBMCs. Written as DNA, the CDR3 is TGCGCCAGCAGCCATGATCGAACCCGGCGTCCCAGGGTTAATTCACCCCTCCACTTT. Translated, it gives CASSHDRTRRPRVNSPLHF.